This T cell receptor beta chain was recorded in a study of response to subunit inactivated influenza vaccine. This clonotype has just a few counts. V lost 6 bases to trimming and J lost 4 bases, with 15 bases between them. This CDR3 comprises 14 residues. CDR1 is KGHSH, CDR2 LQKENI, per germline. Each CDR3 protein is one row after TCRdb ran MiXCR on the RT-PCR reads. Of about 180,000 distinct CDR3 sequences in the sample, approximately 8.7% are singletons; the top ten hold under 13%. The sample consisted of non-naive T cells sorted from PBMCs, taken on the day of vaccination. This chain joins TRBV18 and TRBJ2-5, with no clear D. This TCR came from a man between 45 and 60 years old who received an inactivated influenza vaccine. The CDR3 nucleotides read TGTGCCAGCTCCCTTGACGTTGCTAGAGAGACCCAGTACTTC. It is translated as CASSLDVARETQYF.